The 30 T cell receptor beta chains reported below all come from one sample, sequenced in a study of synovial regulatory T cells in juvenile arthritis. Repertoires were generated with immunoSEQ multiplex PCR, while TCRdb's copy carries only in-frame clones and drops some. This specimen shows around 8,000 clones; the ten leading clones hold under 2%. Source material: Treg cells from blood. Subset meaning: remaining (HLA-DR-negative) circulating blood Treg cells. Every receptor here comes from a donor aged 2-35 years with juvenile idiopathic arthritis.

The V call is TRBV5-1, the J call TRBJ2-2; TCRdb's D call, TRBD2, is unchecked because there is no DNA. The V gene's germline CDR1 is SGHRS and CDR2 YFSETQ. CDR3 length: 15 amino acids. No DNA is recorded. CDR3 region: CASSSREGASGELFF.

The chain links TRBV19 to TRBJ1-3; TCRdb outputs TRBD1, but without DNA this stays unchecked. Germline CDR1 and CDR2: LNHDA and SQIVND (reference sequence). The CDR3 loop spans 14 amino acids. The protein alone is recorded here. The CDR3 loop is CASTTGSSGNTIYF.

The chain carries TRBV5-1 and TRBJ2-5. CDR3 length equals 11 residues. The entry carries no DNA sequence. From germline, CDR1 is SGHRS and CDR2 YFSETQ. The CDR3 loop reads CASSIQETQYF.

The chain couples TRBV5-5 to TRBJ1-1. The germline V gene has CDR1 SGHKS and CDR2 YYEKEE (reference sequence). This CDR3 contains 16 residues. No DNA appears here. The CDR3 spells CASSLAGDTKDTEAFF.

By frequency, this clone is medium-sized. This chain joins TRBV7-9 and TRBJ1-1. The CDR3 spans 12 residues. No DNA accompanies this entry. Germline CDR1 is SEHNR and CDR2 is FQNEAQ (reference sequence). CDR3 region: CASSLQTTEAFF.

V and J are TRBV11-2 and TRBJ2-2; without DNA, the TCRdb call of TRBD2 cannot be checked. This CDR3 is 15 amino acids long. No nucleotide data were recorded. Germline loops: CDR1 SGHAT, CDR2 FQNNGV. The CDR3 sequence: CASSLLGRNTGELFF.

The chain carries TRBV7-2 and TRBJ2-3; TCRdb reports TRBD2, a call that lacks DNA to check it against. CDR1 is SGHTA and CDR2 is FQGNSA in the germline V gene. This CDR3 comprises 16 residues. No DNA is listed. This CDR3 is CASSLSSGRATDTQYF. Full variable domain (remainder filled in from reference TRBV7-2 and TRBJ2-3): GAGVSQSPSNKVTEKGKDVELRCDPISGHTALYWYRQSLGQGLEFLIYFQGNSAPDKSGLPSDRFSAERTGGSVSTLTIQRTQQEDSAVYLCASSLSSGRATDTQYFGPGTRLTVL.

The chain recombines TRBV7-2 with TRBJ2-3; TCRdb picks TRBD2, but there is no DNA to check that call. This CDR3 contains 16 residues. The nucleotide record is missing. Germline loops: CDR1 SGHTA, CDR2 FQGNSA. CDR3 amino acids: CASSSGAAGHRDTQYF.

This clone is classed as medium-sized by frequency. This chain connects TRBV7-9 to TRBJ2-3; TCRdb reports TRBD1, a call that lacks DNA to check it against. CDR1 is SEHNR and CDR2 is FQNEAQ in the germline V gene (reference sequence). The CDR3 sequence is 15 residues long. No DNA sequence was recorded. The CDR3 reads CASSFVGASTDTQYF.

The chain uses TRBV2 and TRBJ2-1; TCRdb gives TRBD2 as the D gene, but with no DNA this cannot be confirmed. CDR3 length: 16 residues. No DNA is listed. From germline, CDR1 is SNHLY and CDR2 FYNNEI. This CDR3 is CASSKASGRALDEQFF.

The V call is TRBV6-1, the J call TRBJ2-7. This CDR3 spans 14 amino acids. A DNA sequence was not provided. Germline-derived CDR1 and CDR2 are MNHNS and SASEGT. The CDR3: CASSVSRANYEQYF.

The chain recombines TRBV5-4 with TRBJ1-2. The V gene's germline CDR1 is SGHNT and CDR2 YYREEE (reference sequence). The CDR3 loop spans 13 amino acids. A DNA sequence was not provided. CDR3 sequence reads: CASSRPRTDGYTF.

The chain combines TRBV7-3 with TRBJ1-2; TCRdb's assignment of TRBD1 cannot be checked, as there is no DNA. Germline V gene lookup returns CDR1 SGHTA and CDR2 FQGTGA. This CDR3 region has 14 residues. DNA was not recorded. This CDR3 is CASSPGLGARGYTF. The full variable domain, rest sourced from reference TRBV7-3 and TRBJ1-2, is GAGVSQTPSNKVTEKGKYVELRCDPISGHTALYWYRQSLGQGPEFLIYFQGTGAADDSGLPNDRFFAVRPEGSVSTLKIQRTERGDSAVYLCASSPGLGARGYTFGSGTRLTVV.

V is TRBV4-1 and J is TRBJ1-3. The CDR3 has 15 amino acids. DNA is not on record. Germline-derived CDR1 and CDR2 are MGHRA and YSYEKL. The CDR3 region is CASSLRIGSGNTIYF.

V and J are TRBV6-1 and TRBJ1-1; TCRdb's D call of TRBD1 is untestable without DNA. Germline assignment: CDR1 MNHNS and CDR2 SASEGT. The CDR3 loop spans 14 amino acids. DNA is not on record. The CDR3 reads CASKITGGNTEAFF.

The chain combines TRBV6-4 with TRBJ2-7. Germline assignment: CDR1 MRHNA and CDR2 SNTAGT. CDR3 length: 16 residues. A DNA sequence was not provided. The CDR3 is CASSDPSKSDPYEQYF.

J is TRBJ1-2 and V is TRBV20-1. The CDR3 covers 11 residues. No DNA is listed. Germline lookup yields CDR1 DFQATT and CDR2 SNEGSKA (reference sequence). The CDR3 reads CSAPRNYGYTF.

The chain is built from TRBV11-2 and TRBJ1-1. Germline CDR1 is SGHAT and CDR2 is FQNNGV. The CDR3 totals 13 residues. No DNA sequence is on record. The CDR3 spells CASSFVAAPKAFF. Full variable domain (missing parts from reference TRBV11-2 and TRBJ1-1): EAGVAQSPRYKIIEKRQSVAFWCNPISGHATLYWYQQILGQGPKLLIQFQNNGVVDDSQLPKDRFSAERLKGVDSTLKIQPAKLEDSAVYLCASSFVAAPKAFFGQGTRLTVV.

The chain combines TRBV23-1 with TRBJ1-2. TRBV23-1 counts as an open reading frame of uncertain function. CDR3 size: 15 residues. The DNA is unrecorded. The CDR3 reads CASRREGRANYGYTF.

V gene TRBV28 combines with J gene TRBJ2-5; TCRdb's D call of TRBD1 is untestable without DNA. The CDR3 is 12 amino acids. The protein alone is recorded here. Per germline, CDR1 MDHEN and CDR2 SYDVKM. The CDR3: CASSFRGETQYF.

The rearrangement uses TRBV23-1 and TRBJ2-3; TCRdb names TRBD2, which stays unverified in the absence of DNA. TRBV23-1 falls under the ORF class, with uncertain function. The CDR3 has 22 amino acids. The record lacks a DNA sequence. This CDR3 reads CASSQWGRGGNPATQSTDTQYF.

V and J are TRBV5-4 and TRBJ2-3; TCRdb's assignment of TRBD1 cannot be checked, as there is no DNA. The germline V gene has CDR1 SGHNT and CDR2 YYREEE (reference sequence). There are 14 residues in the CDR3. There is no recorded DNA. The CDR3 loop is CASSFDRGTDTQYF.

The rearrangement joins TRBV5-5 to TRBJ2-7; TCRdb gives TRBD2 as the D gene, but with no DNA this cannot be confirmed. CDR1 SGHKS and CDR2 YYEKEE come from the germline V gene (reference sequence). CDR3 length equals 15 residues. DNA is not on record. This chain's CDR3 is CASSFRVAGVGEQYF.

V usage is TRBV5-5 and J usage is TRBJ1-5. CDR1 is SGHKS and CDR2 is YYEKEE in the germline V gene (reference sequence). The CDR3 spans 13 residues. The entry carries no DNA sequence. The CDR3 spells CASSLASHQPQHF.

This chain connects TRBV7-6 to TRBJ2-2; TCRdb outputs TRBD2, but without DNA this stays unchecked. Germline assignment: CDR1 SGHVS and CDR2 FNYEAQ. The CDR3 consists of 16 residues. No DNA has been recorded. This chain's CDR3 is CASSSSLAGGPGELFF.

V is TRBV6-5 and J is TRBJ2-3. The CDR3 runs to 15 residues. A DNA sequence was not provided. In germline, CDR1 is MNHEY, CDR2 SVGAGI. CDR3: CASSSRTVSTDTQYF.

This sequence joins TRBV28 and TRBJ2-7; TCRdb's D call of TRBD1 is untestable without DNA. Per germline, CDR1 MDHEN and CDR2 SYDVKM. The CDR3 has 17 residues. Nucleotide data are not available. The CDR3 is CASSLSSLGQDTYEQYF.

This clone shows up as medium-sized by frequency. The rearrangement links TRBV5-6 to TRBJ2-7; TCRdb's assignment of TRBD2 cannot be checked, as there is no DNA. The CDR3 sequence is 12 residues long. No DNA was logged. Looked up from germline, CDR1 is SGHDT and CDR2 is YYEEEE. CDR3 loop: CASSLDRGEQYF.

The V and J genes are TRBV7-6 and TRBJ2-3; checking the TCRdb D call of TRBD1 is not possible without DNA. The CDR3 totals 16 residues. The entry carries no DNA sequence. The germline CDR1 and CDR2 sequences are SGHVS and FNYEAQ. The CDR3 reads CASSSGPGTPTDTQYF.

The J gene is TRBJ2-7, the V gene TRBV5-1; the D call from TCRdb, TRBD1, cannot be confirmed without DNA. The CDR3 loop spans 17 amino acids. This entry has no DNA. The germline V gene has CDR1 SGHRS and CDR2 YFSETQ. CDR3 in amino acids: CASSFTWQASNFHEQYF.